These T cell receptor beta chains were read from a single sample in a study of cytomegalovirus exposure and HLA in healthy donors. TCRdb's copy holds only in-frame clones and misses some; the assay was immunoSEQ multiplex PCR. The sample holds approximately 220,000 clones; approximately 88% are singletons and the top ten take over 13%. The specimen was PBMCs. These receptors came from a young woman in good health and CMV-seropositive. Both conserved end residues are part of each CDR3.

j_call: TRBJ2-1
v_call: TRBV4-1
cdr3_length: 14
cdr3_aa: CASSQGQGESEQFF

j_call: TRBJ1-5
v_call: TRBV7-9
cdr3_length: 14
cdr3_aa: CASSLQGSNQPQHF

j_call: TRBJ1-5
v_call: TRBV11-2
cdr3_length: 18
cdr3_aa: CASSLAGAGAGSNQPQHF

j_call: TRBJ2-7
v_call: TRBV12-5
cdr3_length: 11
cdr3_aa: CASGLMREQYF

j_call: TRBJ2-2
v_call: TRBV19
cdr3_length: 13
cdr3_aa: CASSIGYPGELFF

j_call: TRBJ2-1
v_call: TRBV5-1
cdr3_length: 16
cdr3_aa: CASSIGGSPSYNEQFF

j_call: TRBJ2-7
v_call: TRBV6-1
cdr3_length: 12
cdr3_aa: CASSLSGIEQYF

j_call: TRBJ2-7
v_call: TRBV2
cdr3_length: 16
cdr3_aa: CASSGDGTSGRDEQYF

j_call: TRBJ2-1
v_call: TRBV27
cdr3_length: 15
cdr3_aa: CASSLSWRAYNEQFF

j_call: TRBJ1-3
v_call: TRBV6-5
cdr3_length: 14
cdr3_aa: CASRKQGEGNTIYF

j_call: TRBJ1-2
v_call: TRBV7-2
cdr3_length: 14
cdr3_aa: CASSLSAGTDGYTF

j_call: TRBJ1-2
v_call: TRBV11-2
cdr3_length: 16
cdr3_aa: CASSQSSKGLNYGYTF

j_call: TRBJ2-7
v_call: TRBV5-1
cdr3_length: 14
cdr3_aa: CASSLVASSYEQYF

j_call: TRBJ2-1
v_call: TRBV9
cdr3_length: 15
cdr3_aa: CASSETSGRGDEQFF

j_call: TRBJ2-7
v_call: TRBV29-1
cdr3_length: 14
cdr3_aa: CSVLGGRAVDEQYF

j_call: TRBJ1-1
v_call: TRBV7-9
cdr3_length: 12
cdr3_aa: CASSWGNTEAFF

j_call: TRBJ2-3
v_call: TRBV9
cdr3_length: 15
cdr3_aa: CASSVGLARADTQYF

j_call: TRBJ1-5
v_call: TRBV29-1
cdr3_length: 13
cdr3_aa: CSVNSGGNQPQHF

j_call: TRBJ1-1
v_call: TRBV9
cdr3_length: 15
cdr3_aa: CASSEGSTLSTEAFF

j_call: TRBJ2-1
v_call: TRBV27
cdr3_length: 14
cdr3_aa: CASSLVGGYPMTFF

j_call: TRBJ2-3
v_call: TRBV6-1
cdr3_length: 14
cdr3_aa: CASIQGLSTDTQYF

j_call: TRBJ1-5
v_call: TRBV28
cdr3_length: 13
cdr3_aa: CATAYRDNQPQHF

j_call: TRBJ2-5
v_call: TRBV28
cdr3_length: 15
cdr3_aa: CASSPRTGGPETQYF

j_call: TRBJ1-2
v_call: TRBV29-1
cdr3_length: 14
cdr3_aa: CSAPDPTWEYGYTF

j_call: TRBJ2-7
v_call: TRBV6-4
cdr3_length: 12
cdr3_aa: CASSGSADEQYF

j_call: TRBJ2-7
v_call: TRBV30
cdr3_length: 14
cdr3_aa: CAGGRGPSSYEQYF

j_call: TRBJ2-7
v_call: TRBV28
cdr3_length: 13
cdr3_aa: CASSLSASYEQYF

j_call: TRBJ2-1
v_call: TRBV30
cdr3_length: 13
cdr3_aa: CAWIASSYNEQFF

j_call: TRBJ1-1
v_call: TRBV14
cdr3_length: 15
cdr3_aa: CASSQTGAAGTEAFF

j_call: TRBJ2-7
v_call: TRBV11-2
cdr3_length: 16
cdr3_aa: CASSLAGTSISYEQYF

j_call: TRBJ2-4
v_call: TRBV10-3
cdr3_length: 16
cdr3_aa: CAISSMAGEGRNIQYF

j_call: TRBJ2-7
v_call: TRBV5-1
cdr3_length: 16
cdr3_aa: CASRPGTGWGAYEQYF

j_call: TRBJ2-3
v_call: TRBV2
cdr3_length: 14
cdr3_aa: CASSHRASTDTQYF

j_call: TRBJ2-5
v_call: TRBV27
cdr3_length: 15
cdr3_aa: CASSHRTGSQETQYF

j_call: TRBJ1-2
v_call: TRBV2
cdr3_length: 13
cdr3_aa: CASSELKGSGYTF

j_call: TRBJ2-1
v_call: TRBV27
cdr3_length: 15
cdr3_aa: CASSRLAGNYNEQFF

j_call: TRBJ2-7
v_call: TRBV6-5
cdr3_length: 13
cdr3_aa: CASSSVYGGEQYF

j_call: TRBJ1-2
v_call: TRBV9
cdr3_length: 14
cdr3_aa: CASSVGQGARGYTF

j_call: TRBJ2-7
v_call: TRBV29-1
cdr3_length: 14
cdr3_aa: CSVSSRGNLYEQYF

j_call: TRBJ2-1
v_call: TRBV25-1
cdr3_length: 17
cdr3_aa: CASSAKGSGSRRDEQFF

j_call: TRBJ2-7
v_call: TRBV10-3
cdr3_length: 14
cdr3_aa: CAISESWGSYEQYF

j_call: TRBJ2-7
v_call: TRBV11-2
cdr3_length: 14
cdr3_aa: CASSLISQGSEQYF

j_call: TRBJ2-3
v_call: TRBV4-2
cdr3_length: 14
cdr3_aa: CASSRDRATDTQYF

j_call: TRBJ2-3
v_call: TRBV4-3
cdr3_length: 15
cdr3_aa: CASSQVRSHTDTQYF

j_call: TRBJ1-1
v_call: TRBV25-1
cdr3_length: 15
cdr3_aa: CASSTRLQGVSEAFF

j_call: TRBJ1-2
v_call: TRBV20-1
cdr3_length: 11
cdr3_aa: CSPLGHYGYTF

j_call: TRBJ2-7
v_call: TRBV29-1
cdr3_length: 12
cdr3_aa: CSVSDRSYEQYF

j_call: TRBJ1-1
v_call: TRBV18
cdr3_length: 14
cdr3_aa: CASSPIQGDTEAFF

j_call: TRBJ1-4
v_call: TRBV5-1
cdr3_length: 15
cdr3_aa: CASSLSGATNEKLFF